The 10 T cell receptor beta chains listed next were all sequenced from one sample in a study of cytotoxic CD8 clonotypes in ibrutinib-treated CLL. Method: immunoSEQ multiplex PCR; TCRdb's copy keeps in-frame clones and lacks some. This table holds tens of thousands of clones, 56% found once. Sample: PBMCs, taken after 24 months of ibrutinib treatment. Every receptor here comes from a human donor with chronic lymphocytic leukemia.

CDR3 DNA: TGCGCCAGCAGCTTGGGGGGCGGGGTAGCCAAAAACATTCAGTACTTC. It encodes CASSLGGGVAKNIQYF. The chain recombines TRBV5-1 with TRBJ2-4, with D maybe TRBD2 (6 bases). This CDR3 region has 16 residues. Germline V gives CDR1 SGHRS, CDR2 YFSETQ. V lost 0 bases, J lost 0 bases, and 10 bases lay in between.

The chain couples TRBV18 to TRBJ2-7; D might be TRBD1 (5 bases). With 2 bases removed from V and 3 bases from J, the gap between germline ends came to 8 bases. The CDR3 sequence is 13 residues long. Germline assignment: CDR1 KGHSH and CDR2 LQKENI. The CDR3 spells CASSPTGFYEQYF. Here the CDR3 DNA reads TGTGCCAGCTCACCAACAGGATTCTACGAGCAGTACTTC. The complete variable domain, with remaining parts taken from reference TRBV18 and TRBJ2-7, reads NAGVMQNPRHLVRRRGQEARLRCSPMKGHSHVYWYRQLPEEGLKFMVYLQKENIIDESGMPKERFSAEFPKEGPSILRIQQVVRGDSAAYFCASSPTGFYEQYFGPGTRLTVT.

The chain has TRBV15 and TRBJ2-1; D possibly corresponds to TRBD1 (6 bases). V lost 7 bases to trimming and J lost 3 bases, with 10 bases between them. Germline lookup yields CDR1 LNHNV and CDR2 YYDKDF (reference sequence). The CDR3 is made up of 13 amino acids. In nucleotides, the CDR3 is TGTGCCACCACCCGGGACAACTACAATGAGCAGTTCTTC. As protein: CATTRDNYNEQFF.

A few counts support this clone. The chain couples TRBV27 to TRBJ1-6; TRBD1 matches 8 bases. Germline V gene data show CDR1 as MNHEY and CDR2 as SMNVEV (reference sequence). This CDR3 is built from 15 residues. Trimming removed 6 bases from V and 9 bases from J; junction bases left unmatched: 10. Here the CDR3 DNA reads TGTGCCAGCAGGAGACAGGGGACGTCATCTTCACCCCTCCACTTT. Protein sequence: CASRRQGTSSSPLHF.

The chain uses TRBV5-4 and TRBJ2-1; D ambiguous. This CDR3 has 14 residues. Trimming removed 4 bases at V and 6 bases at J, with 14 bases between. Germline CDR1 and CDR2: SGHNT and YYREEE (reference sequence). The CDR3 loop is CASSPPELGNEQFF. The DNA for the CDR3 is TGTGCCAGCAGCCCCCCGGAACTTGGCAATGAGCAGTTCTTC.

This clone was detected ten times or more. This rearrangement joins TRBV7-6 to TRBJ2-7; TRBD2 might be the D (6 bases). The V gene lost 8 bases and the J gene lost 1 base, with 15 bases spanning the gap. CDR3 length: 14 amino acids. Germline-derived CDR1 and CDR2 are SGHVS and FNYEAQ. Here the CDR3 reads CASGWDLNSYEQYF. CDR3 nucleotides: TGTGCCAGCGGGTGGGACTTGAATTCCTACGAGCAGTACTTC.

This chain joins TRBV6-5 and TRBJ1-2; perhaps TRBD1 as D (5 bases). This CDR3 spans 14 amino acids. V lost 6 bases to trimming and J lost 5 bases, with 16 bases between them. Germline V gives CDR1 MNHEY, CDR2 SVGAGI. The CDR3 sequence: CASRQVTERYGYTF. In DNA form, the CDR3 reads TGTGCCAGCAGACAGGTGACTGAACGGTATGGCTACACCTTC.

This clone was observed a few times. This rearrangement joins TRBV6-1 to TRBJ2-7, with 12 bases that match TRBD2. This CDR3 is 15 amino acids long. CDR1 is MNHNS, CDR2 SASEGT, per germline. The CDR3 DNA sequence: TGTGCCAGCAGGGCCGAAGGGTGGGGGACTAGCGGGCAGGAGGTC. Protein: CASRAEGWGTSGQEV.

The chain uses TRBV7-5 and TRBJ1-5. TRBV7-5 is a recognized pseudogene. This CDR3 contains 13 residues. The CDR3 sequence is CWRGWLWNQPQHF. DNA of the CDR3: TGCTGGCGGGGGTGGTTGTGGAATCAGCCCCAGCATTTT.

This chain joins TRBV5-4 and TRBJ2-2; D gene uncertain. There are 13 residues in the CDR3. Germline CDR1 is SGHNT and CDR2 is YYREEE (reference sequence). V lost 5 bases to trimming and J lost 5 bases, with 10 bases between them. The CDR3 DNA reads TGTGCCAGCAGTCCTGGACCGACCGGGGAGCTGTTTTTT. This translates into CASSPGPTGELFF.